The 27 T cell receptor beta chains below come from one sample, sequenced in a study of cytomegalovirus exposure and HLA in healthy donors. 60 Vbeta and 13 Jbeta primers were used in PCR. Using immunoSEQ multiplex PCR, the repertoire was profiled, and TCRdb retains in-frame clones only, with some absent. The table records roughly 100,000 clones, around 10% of them present only once. Specimen: PBMCs. Every receptor here comes from a man aged 35 to 55 in good health and CMV-seropositive.

This clone has a handful of counts. The rearrangement links TRBV19 to TRBJ1-1; no clear D gene. This CDR3 has 10 amino acids. Trimming took off 10 bases at V and 4 bases at J, with 7 bases between the two ends. Looked up from germline, CDR1 is LNHDA and CDR2 is SQIVND (reference sequence). The CDR3 DNA reads as TGTGCCACCCGAGGCACTGAAGCTTTCTTT. Protein product: CATRGTEAFF.

V and J are TRBV7-9 and TRBJ2-7, with TRBD1 identical over 10 bases. Germline trimming cut 5 bases from V and 2 bases from J; bases unmatched to any gene: 3. Germline loops: CDR1 SEHNR, CDR2 FQNEAQ (reference sequence). This CDR3 comprises 14 residues. CDR3 region: CASSPGTGAYEQYF. In DNA, the CDR3 is TGTGCCAGCAGCCCCGGGACAGGGGCCTACGAGCAGTACTTC.

Remarks on this clone: One junction end disagrees with the germline gene, perhaps due to a read error. The chain carries TRBV29-1 and TRBJ1-2; D is perhaps TRBD1 (6 bases). The germline gives CDR1 SQVTM, CDR2 ANQGSEA. CDR3 size: 13 residues. CDR3 amino acids: CSVYRAGDYGHTF. As DNA, the CDR3 is TGCAGCGTTTACAGGGCCGGGGACTATGGCCACACCTTC.

The rearrangement links TRBV29-1 to TRBJ2-7; D ambiguous. Per the germline V gene, CDR1 is SQVTM and CDR2 is ANQGSEA. The CDR3 runs to 13 residues. Trimming stripped 4 bases from V and 0 bases from J, with 10 bases between. The CDR3 reads CSVGPGFSYEQYF. Here the CDR3 DNA reads TGCAGCGTTGGGCCAGGATTCTCCTACGAGCAGTACTTC.

This clone was picked up a small number of times. The V gene is TRBV20-1, the J gene TRBJ1-2; no clear D. V lost 5 bases to trimming and J lost 8 bases, with 9 bases between them. The CDR3 totals 10 residues. Germline V CDR1 and CDR2: DFQATT, SNEGSKA (reference sequence). The CDR3 nucleotides read TGCAGTGCTGATAGCCGAGGCTACACCTTC. Translated, it gives CSADSRGYTF.

The V call is TRBV11-3, the J call TRBJ2-7; no clear D gene. The CDR3 covers 12 residues. V dropped 3 bases and J dropped 5 bases, with 8 bases sitting between them. Germline lookup yields CDR1 SGHNT and CDR2 YENEEA. CDR3 DNA: TGTGCCAGCAGCTTCCCCGGAGACGAGCAGTACTTC. This gives the protein CASSFPGDEQYF.

V gene TRBV27 combines with J gene TRBJ2-5, with a tentative D call TRBD2 (6 bases). The CDR3 spans 16 residues. Germline lookup yields CDR1 MNHEY and CDR2 SMNVEV (reference sequence). With 3 bases removed from V and 1 base from J, the gap between germline ends came to 15 bases. The CDR3, as DNA: TGTGCCAGCAGTTTGGGGGGTACCCCCCTCCAAGAGACCCAGTACTTC. This translates into CASSLGGTPLQETQYF.

This clone was found a few times. The CDR3 reads CASKQGDEKLFF. The CDR3 DNA reads TGCGCCAGCAAACAGGGGGACGAAAAACTGTTTTTT. The chain has TRBV4-1 and TRBJ1-4, with TRBD1 identical over 8 bases. The V and J ends lost 7 bases and 8 bases, in that order; junction bases with no gene match: 3. This CDR3 comprises 12 residues. CDR1 and CDR2 (germline): MGHRA, YSYEKL.

The chain employs TRBV9 and TRBJ2-5; 11 bases fit TRBD1. Germline V CDR1 and CDR2: SGDLS, YYNGEE. The V and J ends lost 0 bases and 4 bases, in that order; junction bases with no gene match: 2. The CDR3 is made up of 15 amino acids. CDR3 in amino acids: CASSVGDRGRETQYF. The CDR3 nucleotides are TGTGCCAGCAGCGTAGGGGACAGGGGGAGAGAGACCCAGTACTTC. Drawing the rest from reference TRBV9 and TRBJ2-5, the complete variable domain is DSGVTQTPKHLITATGQRVTLRCSPRSGDLSVYWYQQSLDQGLQFLIQYYNGEERAKGNILERFSAQQFPDLHSELNLSSLELGDSALYFCASSVGDRGRETQYFGPGTRLLVL.

This clone was counted between two and nine times. The chain employs TRBV5-1 and TRBJ2-5, with 9 bases fitting TRBD2. Looked up from germline, CDR1 is SGHRS and CDR2 is YFSETQ. The CDR3 is 15 amino acids. J lost 4 bases, V lost 0 bases, and 4 bases had no gene match. The CDR3 DNA reads as TGCGCCAGCAGCTTGGAGGCGGGAGGGCCAGAGACCCAGTACTTC. Protein sequence: CASSLEAGGPETQYF.

Here the CDR3 DNA reads TGTGCCAGCAGCCACGACAGGGAGGTAGCTTTCTTT. Translating gives CASSHDREVAFF. This sequence joins TRBV11-2 and TRBJ1-1; 7 positions agree with TRBD1. Trimming removed 5 bases from V and 10 bases from J; junction bases left unmatched: 7. CDR1 and CDR2 (germline): SGHAT, FQNNGV. The CDR3 has 12 amino acids.

The V call is TRBV6-1, the J call TRBJ2-7; 9 bases fit TRBD2. The CDR3 runs 14 residues. Unmatched junction bases numbered 4, after V lost 4 bases and J lost 3 bases. CDR1 is MNHNS and CDR2 is SASEGT in the germline V gene. CDR3 residues: CASSVGTSSYEQYF. CDR3 nucleotide sequence: TGTGCCAGCAGTGTAGGGACTAGCAGCTACGAGCAGTACTTC.

This clone was detected only a few times. CDR3 sequence: CASTQIGDQPQHF. The CDR3 DNA reads as TGTGCCAGTACCCAGATCGGGGATCAGCCCCAGCATTTT. V and J are TRBV19 and TRBJ1-5; D is unresolved. The CDR3 runs to 13 residues. Germline V gene data show CDR1 as LNHDA and CDR2 as SQIVND (reference sequence). The germline V and J ends were trimmed by 7 bases and 5 bases, with 12 bases remaining between them. The full variable domain, with the rest looked up from reference TRBV19 and TRBJ1-5, is DGGITQSPKYLFRKEGQNVTLSCEQNLNHDAMYWYRQDPGQGLRLIYYSQIVNDFQKGDIAEGYSVSREKKESFPLTVTSAQKNPTAFYLCASTQIGDQPQHFGDGTRLSIL.

This clone occurred a few times. V and J are TRBV7-6 and TRBJ2-7, with 10 bases identical to TRBD1. With 5 bases clipped from V and 7 bases from J, the junction kept 14 bases outside the gene matches. This CDR3 is built from 16 residues. CDR1 and CDR2 from the germline V gene are SGHVS and FNYEAQ. For the CDR3, the DNA is TGTGCCAGCAGCCTAAACAACCCGGGACAGGGGCCGGAGCAGTACTTC. This translates into CASSLNNPGQGPEQYF.

The chain is built from TRBV5-1 and TRBJ1-5, with D possibly TRBD1 on 5 matching bases. Trimming stripped 0 bases from V and 3 bases from J, with 10 bases between. The length of the CDR3 is 15 residues. The germline gives CDR1 SGHRS, CDR2 YFSETQ. CDR3 sequence (DNA): TGCGCCAGCAGCTTGGAAGGGGCTGACAATCAGCCCCAGCATTTT. Its protein product is CASSLEGADNQPQHF.

The sample holds a few counts of this clone. At the DNA level, this CDR3 is encoded by other sequences in the same sample as well. V gene TRBV9 combines with J gene TRBJ2-7; no definite D call. Germline-derived CDR1 and CDR2 are SGDLS and YYNGEE. This CDR3 comprises 14 residues. V was pared by 0 bases and J by 1 base, with 8 bases between. The CDR3 DNA sequence: TGTGCCAGCAGCGTAGATAGTGGTTCCTACGAGCAGTACTTC. Translating gives CASSVDSGSYEQYF.

V is TRBV19 and J is TRBJ2-1; D is perhaps TRBD1 (7 bases). V was trimmed by 3 bases and J by 5 bases, leaving 17 bases between them. The CDR3 loop spans 16 amino acids. Germline V gene lookup returns CDR1 LNHDA and CDR2 SQIVND (reference sequence). The CDR3 DNA is TGTGCCAGTAGTATCCTTCAGGGGGGCCAAAACAATGAGCAGTTCTTC. Protein sequence: CASSILQGGQNNEQFF.

This chain links TRBV19 with TRBJ1-5, with TRBD1 as a possible D gene (5 bases). With 3 bases removed from V and 5 bases from J, the gap between germline ends came to 11 bases. The CDR3 extends over 14 amino acids. Germline assignment: CDR1 LNHDA and CDR2 SQIVND (reference sequence). The CDR3 loop reads CASSISGGDQPQHF. The CDR3 DNA reads TGTGCCAGTAGTATTTCTGGAGGGGATCAGCCCCAGCATTTT.

The V and J genes are TRBV4-1 and TRBJ1-3; D unresolved. The CDR3 length is 16 residues. Looked up from germline, CDR1 is MGHRA and CDR2 is YSYEKL. The V gene lost 4 bases and the J gene lost 4 bases, with 17 bases spanning the gap. CDR3 DNA sequence: TGCGCCAGCAGCCCGCCTGACGCCCGGGGAGGAAACACCATATATTTT. Encoded protein: CASSPPDARGGNTIYF.

This rearrangement joins TRBV4-3 to TRBJ1-2; a weak D match, TRBD1 (5 bases). Germline CDR1 is LGHNA and CDR2 is YSLEER. V was trimmed by 2 bases and J by 4 bases, leaving 8 bases between them. The CDR3 has 13 amino acids. The CDR3: CASSQLGGYGYTF. DNA for the CDR3: TGCGCCAGCAGCCAATTGGGGGGCTATGGCTACACCTTC.

This clone was detected a few times. The chain recombines TRBV6-1 with TRBJ1-1; possibly TRBD1 for D (5 bases). The CDR3 is 13 residues long. CDR1 is MNHNS, CDR2 SASEGT, per germline. V lost 5 bases, J lost 4 bases, and 11 bases lay in between. The CDR3 reads CASSPGLSTEAFF. The CDR3 DNA reads as TGTGCCAGCAGTCCAGGGTTGAGCACTGAAGCTTTCTTT.

V and J are TRBV10-3 and TRBJ2-1; D is possibly TRBD2 (6 bases). The V gene lost 8 bases and the J gene lost 0 bases, with 8 bases spanning the gap. Germline V lookup: CDR1 ENHRY, CDR2 SYGVKD. The CDR3 is 13 residues long. CDR3 bases: TGTGCCATCGGCGGGAACTCCTACAATGAGCAGTTCTTC. Its translation: CAIGGNSYNEQFF.

The chain has TRBV15 and TRBJ1-2, with a possible D match to TRBD1 (5 bases). The germline gives CDR1 LNHNV, CDR2 YYDKDF (reference sequence). This CDR3 region has 15 residues. The V end lost 0 bases, the J end lost 6 bases, and 14 bases lay between the germline ends. CDR3 sequence reads: CATSRDLTGSDGYTF. CDR3 nucleotide sequence: TGTGCCACCAGCAGAGATCTTACAGGAAGTGATGGCTACACCTTC.

The genes are TRBV28 and TRBJ1-2; possible D gene TRBD1, 5 bases. Germline CDR1 is MDHEN and CDR2 is SYDVKM. V lost 6 bases and J lost 6, with 8 bases in between. This CDR3 has 11 amino acids. The DNA for the CDR3 is TGTGCCAGCAGATGGGGGGATGGCTACACCTTC. This encodes CASRWGDGYTF.

This clone turned up a few times. The rearrangement uses TRBV5-3 and TRBJ2-3; 14 bases match TRBD2. TRBV5-3 is an ORF, and what it does is uncertain. This CDR3 region has 19 residues. Trimming took 3 bases from V and 2 from J; bases not matched to a gene: 11. The CDR3 sequence: CARSSKTSGRARFTDTQYF. CDR3 DNA: TGTGCCAGAAGCTCAAAGACTAGCGGGAGGGCCAGGTTCACAGATACGCAGTATTTT.

This clone was picked up a small number of times. This chain connects TRBV30 to TRBJ2-7, with D possibly matching TRBD1 (5 bases). Germline V CDR1 and CDR2: GTSNPN, SVGIG (reference sequence). This CDR3 comprises 13 residues. V was shortened by 3 bases and J by 5 bases, with 14 bases between the two germline ends. The CDR3 reads CAWSKSGLDEQYF. In DNA, the CDR3 is TGTGCCTGGAGCAAATCAGGGCTCGACGAGCAGTACTTC.

The genes are TRBV18 and TRBJ1-5; 10 positions match TRBD1. The germline V gene encodes CDR1 KGHSH and CDR2 LQKENI. The CDR3 has 15 amino acids. Trimming at V came to 2 bases and at J to 2 bases, leaving 0 bases not matched to a gene. The CDR3 DNA sequence: TGTGCCAGCTCACCAGGGACAGGGGGCAATCAGCCCCAGCATTTT. Amino acids: CASSPGTGGNQPQHF.